This record looks at one TCR beta chain sequence and its context. What antigen it recognizes has not been identified. Base qualities are missing; no much larger clone stands one base away. The donors were included in the validation cohort of over a hundred subjects, a group kept apart from the roughly 700-subject first cohort. Library method: the immunoSEQ multiplex PCR assay. The authors' analysis ran thus. A statistical classification framework was built to diagnose cytomegalovirus status from the catalog of TCR beta chain sequences. TCRdb holds this immuneACCESS table with in-frame rearrangements only. Some clones are missing; in checked studies, unresolved V genes explain under half, and the rest has no known cause. V, J and clone size reflect that table, while D and trimming were determined from the DNA. The sample table shows about 64,000 clones, and 95% are seen once. The ten largest clones capture around 5.5% of the sample.

This sample was included in a study of cytomegalovirus exposure and HLA in healthy donors (dated by TCRdb to about 2017). In the study overall: According to a later analysis, the 120 validation repertoires were produced on the same platform as the approximately 620 repertoires of the first cohort. The study aimed to test whether cataloging public T cell receptors could reveal signatures of past pathogen exposure. Besides the first cohort of more than 650 subjects, a separate validation cohort made up of roughly 130 different subjects was used. To predict cytomegalovirus infection status, the study combined high-throughput TCR immunosequencing, statistical association of individual TCRs with disease status, and machine learning. The full study reports these points: In vitro tests confirmed that a few of the cytomegalovirus-associated TCR beta chains recognize cytomegalovirus antigens. The validation cohort had no HLA typing available for a later analysis, so co-occurrence within that cohort was assessed over all 110 or so repertoires. Of the cluster scores, 94% were above 0 in a later analysis, which found that TCRs clustered in the first cohort also tended to co-occur in the approximately 120 validation repertoires. According to the authors, the approach could potentially be generalized to other disease states and immunological phenotypes. While some public TCRs were present in many individuals, most TCR sequences turned up only very rarely across donors. A total of 150 to 200 TCR beta chains were listed by the study as associated with cytomegalovirus. The classifier was reported to diagnose cytomegalovirus status with high specificity and sensitivity in both the original cohort and the validation cohort.

Taken from the germline V gene, the CDR1 and CDR2 loops are MDHEN and SYDVKM. V drops 3 bases and J drops 4 bases, leaving 20 bases in between. The CDR3 starts with the cysteine, ends with the phenylalanine, and has 17 residues. The CDR3 DNA has 51 bases and is translated from base 1. Sequencing was done on a sample of PBMCs. The sequence came from a woman in her late teens or twenties in good health and CMV-seropositive. The chain is made from TRBV28 and TRBJ2-3; the D gene is possibly TRBD2, with 6 bases matching. DNA sequence: TGTGCCAGCAGTTTGTGGGCCGAGACTAGGGAGGCAGATACGCAGTATTTT. Its coded protein is CASSLWAETREADTQYF.